A selection of T cell receptor beta chains follows, all from one sample in a study of blood T cell repertoires in COVID-19. Only in-frame clones appear in the TCRdb table, and some are missing; sequencing was by immunoSEQ multiplex PCR. This table holds roughly 30,000 clones, 72% found once. Sequencing was performed on peripheral blood. These receptors all stem from a boy between 2 and 10 years old with active or convalescent COVID-19. Each CDR3 is given with its conserved first and last residue. The D gene is left open where the match is weak. Not every row has a clone size; where given, it reads once, few, many or a size class.

d_call	v_call	clone_size	j_call	cdr3_nt	cdr3_aa
TRBD1	TRBV5-1	-	TRBJ1-1	TGCGCCAGCAGTCTGGGACAGATGAACACTGAAGCTTTCTTT	CASSLGQMNTEAFF
TRBD1	TRBV6-5	-	TRBJ2-5	TGTGCCAGCAGGGGGACAGGGAATGCGGAGACCCAGTACTTC	CASRGTGNAETQYF
-	TRBV19	once	TRBJ1-3	TGTGCCACTAAAGGGACTCCTGGAAACACCATATATTTT	CATKGTPGNTIYF
TRBD1	TRBV2	once	TRBJ1-2	TGTGCCAGCAGGAGACAGGGCGGATATGGCTACACCTTC	CASRRQGGYGYTF
-	TRBV10-2	-	TRBJ1-5	TGCGCCAGCAGTGAGCCCCGTAGCAATCAGCCCCAGCATTTT	CASSEPRSNQPQHF
TRBD2	TRBV3-1/TRBV3-2	few	TRBJ2-7	TGTGCCAGCAGCTCGAGCGGGAGGCCCCACGAGCAGTACTTC	CASSSSGRPHEQYF
-	TRBV19	-	TRBJ1-1	TGTGCCAGTAGTGGGCAGGTGTCACAGACCACTGAAGCTTTCTTT	CASSGQVSQTTEAFF
-	TRBV5-1	few	TRBJ1-1	TGCGCCAGCAGCTTACTTACCCAGAACACTGAAGCTTTCTTT	CASSLLTQNTEAFF
-	TRBV5-1	-	TRBJ2-3	TGCGCCAGCACTCGGGGGGCCGAGGCAGATACGCAGTATTTT	CASTRGAEADTQYF
-	TRBV5-5	-	TRBJ1-2	TGTGCCAGCAGCATAACAGGGAAGGGGCAAGGGAACTATGGCTACACCTTC	CASSITGKGQGNYGYTF
-	TRBV19	-	TRBJ2-5	TGTGCCAGTAGCCCTTGGCCAACCCAAGAGACCCAGTACTTC	CASSPWPTQETQYF
TRBD1	TRBV10-1	-	TRBJ1-3	TGCGCCAGCAGCACCGGGACAGGATACTCTGGAAACACCATATATTTT	CASSTGTGYSGNTIYF
-	TRBV5-1	-	TRBJ1-1	TGCGCCAGCAGCTTGGGGCGCTACACCAAATCAACAGGGATGAACACTGAAGCTTTCTTT	CASSLGRYTKSTGMNTEAFF
-	TRBV11-3	few	TRBJ1-1	TGTGCCAGCAGCTTAGAAACAGGTCGAGGCACTGAAGCTTTCTTT	CASSLETGRGTEAFF
-	TRBV6-5	-	TRBJ1-6	TGTGCCAGCAGAGGAACAGTTCGGAATTCACCCCTCCACTTT	CASRGTVRNSPLHF
-	TRBV28	-	TRBJ2-1	TGTGCCAGCAGTCCCCGGACTGGATGGGACAATGAGCAGTTCTTC	CASSPRTGWDNEQFF
TRBD1	TRBV6-5	-	TRBJ1-2	TGTGCCAGCAGCCAGACAGGGATTGCAAGCTATGGCTACACCTTC	CASSQTGIASYGYTF
-	TRBV3-1/TRBV3-2	medium-sized	TRBJ1-3	TGTGCCAGCAGCCAACTACCGAACTCTGGAAACACCATATATTTT	CASSQLPNSGNTIYF
-	TRBV19	-	TRBJ1-6	TGTGCCAGTAGAGACGGACAGCTGTATAATTCACCCCTCCACTTT	CASRDGQLYNSPLHF
TRBD1	TRBV5-1	once	TRBJ1-1	TGCGCCAGTGGGACAGGGAACATGAACACTGAAGCTTTCTTT	CASGTGNMNTEAFF
-	TRBV15	-	TRBJ1-2	TGTGCCACCAGCAGAGGGCAAGGGAGCTATGGCTACACCTTC	CATSRGQGSYGYTF
TRBD2	TRBV27	few	TRBJ2-1	TGTGCCAGCAGTTTAGGCAGCGGGAGGAATAATGAGCAGTTCTTC	CASSLGSGRNNEQFF
-	TRBV5-6	-	TRBJ2-1	TGTGCCAGCAGCTTGGGGCCGTTGATACAGCCCTACAATGAGCAGTTCTTC	CASSLGPLIQPYNEQFF
-	TRBV19	-	TRBJ2-3	TGTGCCAGTAGTCTTCAGGGGTCAGATACGCAGTATTTT	CASSLQGSDTQYF
-	TRBV14	-	TRBJ1-4	TGTGCCAGCAGCCAAGTTCGGGAAAAACTGTTTTTT	CASSQVREKLFF
-	TRBV6-5	once	TRBJ1-2	TGTGCCAGCAGGAAGGCAGGAACCTATGGCTACACCTTC	CASRKAGTYGYTF
-	TRBV25-1	-	TRBJ2-7	TGTGCCAGCAGTCAGGAGGCGCCTTCCTACGAGCAGTACTTC	CASSQEAPSYEQYF
-	TRBV6-2/TRBV6-3	-	TRBJ1-1	TGTGCCAGCAGTTACTCGACTCTAATCGGGAACACTGAAGCTTTCTTT	CASSYSTLIGNTEAFF
-	TRBV7-2	-	TRBJ1-6	TGTGCCAGCAGCCCCGGGGAGGGCCTCCACTTT	CASSPGEGLHF
-	TRBV9	-	TRBJ2-5	TGTGCCAGCAGCGTAGCATCTACCGGGGGTGAGACCCAGTACTTC	CASSVASTGGETQYF
-	TRBV18	-	TRBJ2-1	TGTGCCAGCTCACCCGGAGTCAATGAGCAGTTCTTC	CASSPGVNEQFF
-	TRBV18	-	TRBJ2-5	TGTGCCAGCTCACCCGGAGTCCTAGAGACCCAGTACTTC	CASSPGVLETQYF
TRBD2	TRBV15	-	TRBJ2-1	TGTGCCACCAGCAGGGGACGAGCGGGGGGGGACAATGAGCAGTTCTTC	CATSRGRAGGDNEQFF
-	TRBV27	-	TRBJ2-1	TGTGCCAGCAGGGATAGCGTCAATGAGCAGTTCTTC	CASRDSVNEQFF